The clone carrying this T cell receptor beta chain was counted once. The data originate from a study of cytomegalovirus exposure and HLA in healthy donors. Primers included in the PCR were 60 Vbeta and 13 Jbeta primers. Some clones are missing from TCRdb's copy, which holds only in-frame ones; the method was immunoSEQ multiplex PCR. Counted here are roughly 160,000 clones, 77% occurring once; the ten biggest clones make up more than 2%. Donors showed nominal health when sampled, although they likely had unrecorded immune exposures. Trimming removed 4 bases from V and 3 bases from J, with 7 bases in between. The CDR3 covers 12 residues. CDR1 is LGHNA, CDR2 YSLEER, per germline.

V and J are TRBV4-3 and TRBJ2-7; possible D gene TRBD2, 6 bases. This TCR derives from a man aged 50-59 years in good health and CMV-seropositive. Material for sequencing was PBMCs. The CDR3 bases are TGCGCCAGCAGCCGGGGGGACTACGAGCAGTACTTC. Its translation: CASSRGDYEQYF.